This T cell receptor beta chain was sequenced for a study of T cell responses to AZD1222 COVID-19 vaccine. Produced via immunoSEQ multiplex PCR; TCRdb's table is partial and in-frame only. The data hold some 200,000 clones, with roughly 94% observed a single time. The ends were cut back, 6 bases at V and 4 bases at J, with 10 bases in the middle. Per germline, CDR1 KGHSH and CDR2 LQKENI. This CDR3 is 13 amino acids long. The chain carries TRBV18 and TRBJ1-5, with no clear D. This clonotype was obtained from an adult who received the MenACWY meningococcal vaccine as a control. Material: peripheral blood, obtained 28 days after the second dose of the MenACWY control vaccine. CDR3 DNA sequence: TGTGCCAGCTCCCTCAAGGGTAATCAGCCCCAGCATTTT. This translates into CASSLKGNQPQHF.